The sequence of this TCR beta chain was determined in a study of OX40 agonist ivuxolimab in advanced cancers. The ends were cut back, 4 bases at V and 4 bases at J, with 19 bases in the middle. CDR1 is MDHEN and CDR2 is SYDVKM in the germline V gene. The CDR3 consists of 16 residues. Data came from immunoSEQ multiplex PCR; TCRdb stores just in-frame clones and leaves some out. The data show about 45,000 clones, about 88% seen once. The clonotype comes from an adult with an advanced solid tumor such as melanoma, head and neck, liver or kidney cancer. The chain joins TRBV28 to TRBJ1-1; D unclear. This material consisted of CD4+ or CD8+ T cells sorted from blood, taken in a trial of the OX40 agonist ivuxolimab. The CDR3 region has the DNA TGTGCCAGCAGTTCCCGTGGCGGGGAAATGGTCACTGAAGCTTTCTTT. It translates to CASSSRGGEMVTEAFF.